This entry features one T cell receptor (beta chain) sequence. Its target is not known. All trial patients relapsed after autologous stem cell transplantation. Best outcomes ranged across complete response, partial response and progressive disease. These data are taken from a study of PD-1 blockade in classical Hodgkin lymphoma. Clones were read by immunoSEQ multiplex PCR, and TCRdb kept only the in-frame ones, dropping some. The repertoire consists of roughly 41,000 clones, with more than 70% occurring once and the leading ten covering 20% to 25%. The length of the CDR3 is 18 residues. The germline V gene has CDR1 SGHRS and CDR2 YFSETQ. With 5 bases clipped from V and 4 bases from J, the junction kept 14 bases outside the gene matches. Findings of the study overall: Exclusion was the outcome for patients who began nivolumab under 1 year after ASCT.

The rearrangement links TRBV5-1 to TRBJ2-1; TRBD1 matches at 11 bases. The starting material was peripheral blood mononuclear cells (PBMCs), obtained at baseline. This receptor was obtained from a human donor with classical Hodgkin lymphoma. The CDR3 nucleotides are TGCGCCAGCAGTCCTAGGCCGGGACAGGGGGTCCTGTACAATGAGCAGTTCTTC. Translation: CASSPRPGQGVLYNEQFF.